The 22 T cell receptor beta chains below all came from one sample that was sequenced in a study of T cells in Graves' hyperthyroidism and ophthalmopathy (dated by TCRdb to between 2017 and 2020). Library preparation was by multiplex PCR. Sequencing was carried out with an Illumina HiSeq 2000. Amplification of TCR beta CDR3 regions was carried out from RNA transcripts. For the first round of RT-PCR on the TCR CDR3, the HTBI primer set was used together with the Qiagen OneStep RT-PCR kit. TCRdb's own reprocessing of the public reads used fastp at Q25 and MiXCR and kept productive beta chains. Each CDR3 protein gets just one entry, which takes the most common genes and DNA from the rows behind it. In this sample the table shows about 400,000 distinct CDR3 sequences, approximately 25% of which occur a single time. The ten largest clones take up 73% of the sample. The sequenced sample consisted of blood. The receptors shown here come from a middle-aged man with Graves' hyperthyroidism.

DNA for the CDR3: TGTGCCAGCAGTTCCAGGGGGGCTAATTCACCCCTCCACTTT. Protein product: CASSSRGANSPLHF. V is TRBV27 and J is TRBJ1-6; 7 bases are a match to TRBD1. CDR3 size: 14 residues. Germline trimming cut 4 bases from V and 6 bases from J; bases unmatched to any gene: 3. CDR1 is MNHEY and CDR2 is SMNVEV in the germline V gene (reference sequence).

This sequence joins TRBV6-1 and TRBJ1-3, with D uncertain. Germline CDR1 MNHNS, CDR2 SASEGT. The CDR3 sequence is 12 residues long. Between the trimmed V and J ends, which lost 6 bases and 5 bases, there was a span of 8 bases. CDR3 nucleotides: TGTGCCAGCAGGGAGGACCGAAACACCATATATTTT. This translates into CASREDRNTIYF.

This clonotype was counted a few times. CDR3 region: CASSFNSPTFRETQYF. The CDR3 DNA follows: TGTGCCAGCTCGTTCAACAGCCCCACCTTCAGGGAGACCCAGTACTTC. This chain uses TRBV18 with TRBJ2-5; no reliable D call. The CDR3 is made up of 16 amino acids. V lost 6 bases, J lost 5 bases, and 22 bases lay in between. Per germline, CDR1 KGHSH and CDR2 LQKENI.

This clonotype was seen a few times. This chain connects TRBV7-9 to TRBJ2-1, with D perhaps matching TRBD1 (5 bases). The CDR3 extends over 13 amino acids. Per germline, CDR1 SEHNR and CDR2 FQNEAQ (reference sequence). V lost 5 bases and J lost 5, with 10 bases in between. Here the CDR3 DNA reads TGTGCCAGCAGCACCGGACAAAACAATGAGCAGTTCTTC. Protein: CASSTGQNNEQFF.

The table lists this clonotype with a few counts. The genes are TRBV5-1 and TRBJ2-3, with 8 nucleotides matching TRBD2. V was pared by 1 base and J by 3 bases, with 7 bases of the junction left unmatched. This CDR3 comprises 16 residues. CDR1 is SGHRS, CDR2 YFSETQ, per germline. The CDR3 sequence is CASSLNGGDGTDTQYF. Written as DNA, the CDR3 is TGCGCCAGCAGCTTGAACGGGGGGGATGGAACAGATACGCAGTATTTT.

This clonotype occurred a few times. J is TRBJ1-1 and V is TRBV30, with TRBD1 identical over 9 bases. CDR1 is GTSNPN and CDR2 is SVGIG in the germline V gene (reference sequence). Trimming removed 8 bases from V and 1 base from J; junction bases left unmatched: 11. The CDR3 runs 15 residues. The CDR3 DNA reads as TGTGCCAGTAGTCCCCGGGACAGGGCGAACACTGAAGCTTTCTTT. This translates into CASSPRDRANTEAFF.

CDR3 nucleotides: TGCGCCAGCAGCCTTGGACTCTCTGTATACGAGCAGTACTTC. This encodes CASSLGLSVYEQYF. The chain joins TRBV5-1 to TRBJ2-7, with TRBD2 as a possible D gene (5 bases). The CDR3 contains 14 residues. Per germline, CDR1 SGHRS and CDR2 YFSETQ. The V end was cut by 4 bases, the J end by 4 bases, with 15 bases between. Complete variable domain (other parts from reference TRBV5-1 and TRBJ2-7): KAGVTQTPRYLIKTRGQQVTLSCSPISGHRSVSWYQQTPGQGLQFLFEYFSETQRNKGNFPGRFSGRQFSNSRSEMNVSTLELGDSALYLCASSLGLSVYEQYFGPGTRLTVT.

The chain is built from TRBV10-3 and TRBJ2-3; the match to TRBD2 covers 10 bases. The V gene end was trimmed by 6 bases and the J gene end by 0 bases; junction bases not matched to a gene: 0. The germline CDR1 and CDR2 sequences are ENHRY and SYGVKD. This CDR3 contains 14 residues. The CDR3 is CAIRTSGSTDTQYF. CDR3 nucleotide sequence: TGTGCCATCAGGACTAGCGGGAGCACAGATACGCAGTATTTT.

The chain joins TRBV15 to TRBJ2-7; D tentatively reads TRBD1 or TRBD2 (5 bases each). This CDR3 spans 15 amino acids. In germline, CDR1 is LNHNV, CDR2 YYDKDF (reference sequence). Trimming took 2 bases from V and 2 from J, leaving 13 bases between them. The DNA of the CDR3 is TGTGCCACCAGCAGATACCGGGACCCCGCCTACGAGCAGTACTTC. Its protein product is CATSRYRDPAYEQYF.

V and J are TRBV29-1 and TRBJ2-3; D unresolved. The CDR3 spans 11 residues. The ends were cut back, 2 bases at V and 7 bases at J, with 7 bases in the middle. Per the germline V gene, CDR1 is SQVTM and CDR2 is ANQGSEA. CDR3 nucleotide sequence: TGCAGCGTTGAATTCAGCTATACGCAGTATTTT. Protein sequence: CSVEFSYTQYF.

This clonotype was detected a few times. V and J are TRBV20-1 and TRBJ1-4; D ambiguous. The CDR3 is 10 residues long. With 5 bases removed from V and 8 bases from J, the gap between germline ends came to 6 bases. The V gene's germline CDR1 is DFQATT and CDR2 SNEGSKA (reference sequence). CDR3 in DNA: TGCAGTGCTGTAGCAGAAAAACTGTTTTTT. Translation gives CSAVAEKLFF.

This clonotype was detected many times. The chain is built from TRBV27 and TRBJ2-2, with D possibly being TRBD1 (6 bases). The V gene's germline CDR1 is MNHEY and CDR2 SMNVEV (reference sequence). V shed 6 bases and J shed 4 bases, with 18 bases lying between them. CDR3 length: 16 residues. DNA of the CDR3: TGTGCCAGCAGCCAAACTCGTGGGGGCGCCACCGGGGAGCTGTTTTTT. Translation gives CASSQTRGGATGELFF.

Many counts were recorded for this clonotype. This chain joins TRBV28 and TRBJ2-1; D is uncertain. CDR3 size: 11 residues. Looked up from germline, CDR1 is MDHEN and CDR2 is SYDVKM. V was pared by 6 bases and J by 6 bases, with 6 bases between. The CDR3 region has the DNA TGTGCCAGCAGGTTGATCAATGAGCAGTTCTTC. Translation gives CASRLINEQFF.

The genes are TRBV7-3 and TRBJ2-1; no firm D call. Germline CDR1 is SGHTA and CDR2 is FQGTGA. V lost 5 bases to trimming and J lost 10 bases, with 15 bases between them. The CDR3 length is 13 residues. The CDR3 sequence is CASSKYPKEEQFF. Here the CDR3 DNA reads TGTGCCAGCAGCAAATACCCCAAAGAGGAGCAGTTCTTC.

The chain employs TRBV20-1 and TRBJ2-7; possible D gene TRBD2, 6 bases. Germline lookup yields CDR1 DFQATT and CDR2 SNEGSKA (reference sequence). Trimming stripped 3 bases from V and 5 bases from J, with 17 bases between. The CDR3 has 14 residues. The DNA for the CDR3 is TGCAGTGCTAGTGAATCGGGAGCTCGCAACGAGCAGTACTTC. Translated: CSASESGARNEQYF.

This clonotype was counted at least ten times. The chain combines TRBV6-1 with TRBJ1-1; D gene ambiguous. Germline assignment: CDR1 MNHNS and CDR2 SASEGT. The germline V and J ends were trimmed by 4 bases and 0 bases, with 12 bases remaining between them. CDR3 length: 15 residues. DNA for the CDR3: TGTGCCAGCAGTGTCGGACTGATTTTGAACACTGAAGCTTTCTTT. Translation: CASSVGLILNTEAFF.

Worth noting for this clonotype: A read error is likely, as this CDR3 ends without the conserved phenylalanine or tryptophan. The chain joins TRBV29-1 to TRBJ2-3; D unclear. The V gene's germline CDR1 is SQVTM and CDR2 ANQGSEA. The CDR3 sequence is 15 residues long. The V and J ends lost 4 bases and 3 bases respectively, with 17 bases between them. The CDR3: CSVVGWLGKTDTQYL. CDR3 coding DNA: TGCAGCGTTGTCGGATGGCTTGGGAAAACAGATACGCAGTATCTT.

The table lists this clonotype with many counts. The rearrangement uses TRBV2 and TRBJ2-7; D may be TRBD2 (6 bases). This CDR3 has 13 amino acids. CDR1 is SNHLY, CDR2 FYNNEI, per germline. Deletions cut 6 bases from V and 6 bases from J, with 15 bases between. The CDR3 reads CASRSSGVSEQYF. CDR3 bases: TGTGCCAGCAGGTCGTCGGGAGTGAGCGAGCAGTACTTC.

This clonotype showed up many times. The CDR3 coding sequence is TGTGCCAGCAGGTCACAGGGAGCTTACACTGAAGCTTTCTTT. It encodes CASRSQGAYTEAFF. The chain is built from TRBV27 and TRBJ1-1, with D possibly being TRBD1 (6 bases). CDR3 length: 14 residues. The V gene's germline CDR1 is MNHEY and CDR2 SMNVEV (reference sequence). Trimming stripped 6 bases from V and 3 bases from J, with 14 bases between.

The chain employs TRBV20-1 and TRBJ1-4; D not certain. Per germline, CDR1 DFQATT and CDR2 SNEGSKA (reference sequence). CDR3 length: 11 residues. The CDR3 DNA is TGCTCCGCTTGGAAGAATGAAAAACTGTTTTTT. This gives the protein CSAWKNEKLFF.

The chain joins TRBV29-1 to TRBJ1-2; a weak D match, TRBD1 (6 bases). The ends were cut back, 8 bases at V and 2 bases at J, with 15 bases in the middle. The CDR3 covers 13 residues. CDR1 is SQVTM, CDR2 ANQGSEA, per germline. CDR3 residues: CSTRDTENYGYTF. In nucleotides, the CDR3 is TGCAGCACTCGGGACACGGAAAACTATGGCTACACCTTC.

The rearrangement joins TRBV5-6 to TRBJ2-1, with D possibly called TRBD1 or TRBD2 (5 bases each). Germline V gene lookup returns CDR1 SGHDT and CDR2 YYEEEE. This CDR3 comprises 16 residues. V lost 4 bases to trimming and J lost 10 bases, with 24 bases between them. This CDR3 reads CASSGTGPVFSYEQFF. The CDR3 DNA follows: TGTGCCAGCAGCGGGACGGGACCTGTATTCTCCTACGAGCAGTTCTTC.